These 29 T cell receptor beta chains were sequenced from one sample in a study of tumor-infiltrating lymphocytes in primary liver carcinoma. Synthesis of TCR beta cDNA was carried out from about 540 ng total RNA with a constant-region primer. Modified slightly, ARM-PCR produced TCR beta libraries over three nested multiplex PCR rounds. Primers for the first two PCR rounds were TRBV1-TRBV30 forward primers and a C-beta reverse primer (about 9 cycles per round). TCRdb re-called the multiplex PCR reads with MiXCR, one entry per CDR3 protein. The table has around 100,000 distinct CDR3 sequences, around 66% seen once. Unsorted bulk tissue (20-30 mg) underwent RNA and DNA co-extraction. Sequencing was carried out using liver tumor tissue from sampling region 2. Indicated subset: tumor region T2, inferior pole. Receptor source: a woman aged 55-69 years with primary liver carcinoma and hepatitis B virus infection.

A remark on this clonotype: One junction end disagrees with the germline gene, perhaps due to a read error. The gene calls are TRBV28 and TRBJ2-7, with D perhaps being TRBD1 or TRBD2 (6 bases each). There are 13 residues in the CDR3. The germline V gene has CDR1 MDHEN and CDR2 SYDVKM. The CDR3 sequence is CVSGEGGSYEQYF. The CDR3 DNA is TGTGTCAGCGGAGAGGGGGGCTCCTACGAGCAGTACTTC.

As to this clonotype: Relative to the germline gene, one junction end is altered; a read error may explain this. The V and J genes are TRBV7-8 and TRBJ2-2, with a possible D match to TRBD2 (7 bases). This CDR3 has 15 amino acids. The germline CDR1 and CDR2 sequences are SGHVS and FQNEAQ. CDR3 protein: CTSSLRGGYAGELFF. In DNA form, the CDR3 reads TGTACCAGCAGCTTAAGGGGGGGATACGCCGGGGAGCTGTTTTTT.

For this clonotype: Because it lacks the conserved phenylalanine or tryptophan at the end, this CDR3 is likely a read error. The rearrangement links TRBV6-5 to TRBJ2-3; no clear D. Germline CDR1 reads MNHEY; CDR2 reads SVGAGI. This CDR3 has 11 amino acids. The V end was cut by 8 bases, the J end by 4 bases, with 7 bases between. DNA for the CDR3: TGTGCCAGCTTTCGGGCAGATACGCAGTATTCT. It specifies CASFRADTQYS.

There are a few counts of this clonotype. The chain links TRBV20-1 to TRBJ2-5; 11 bases match TRBD2. The CDR3 consists of 15 residues. The ends lost 1 base at V and 10 bases at J; junction bases unmatched: 11. Germline V gene lookup returns CDR1 DFQATT and CDR2 SNEGSKA (reference sequence). The CDR3 nucleotides read TGCAGTGCTAGAGCTGGGACTAGCGGCATTGGGGGCCAGTACTTC. This translates into CSARAGTSGIGGQYF.

About this clonotype itself: A much more abundant neighbour one base away suggests this may be a read error. The J gene is TRBJ2-3, the V gene TRBV29-1, with 9 bases matching TRBD1. In germline, CDR1 is SQVTM, CDR2 ANQGSEA. Losses at the gene ends were 8 bases for V and 6 bases for J; bases not matched to a gene: 6. The CDR3 contains 12 residues. The CDR3 sequence: CSTDRGDDTQYF. CDR3 nucleotides: TGCAGCACCGACAGGGGGGACGATACGCAGTATTTT.

A single count supports this clonotype. One end of the junction fails to match germline, which may point to a read error. V and J are TRBV11-2 and TRBJ1-6; D is unresolved. Germline CDR1 and CDR2: SGHAT and FQNNGV. The CDR3 contains 15 residues. The CDR3 DNA reads as TGTGCCAACAGCTTAGGTCAAGGGAGGAATTCACCCCTCCACTTT. This translates into CANSLGQGRNSPLHF.

This clonotype was observed at least ten times. As DNA, the CDR3 is TGCGCCAGCAGCCCCCGGGGGGAGACCCAGTACTTC. Its translation: CASSPRGETQYF. This chain uses TRBV5-1 with TRBJ2-5; the D gene is possibly TRBD2 (6 bases). Germline V lookup: CDR1 SGHRS, CDR2 YFSETQ. V was pared by 4 bases and J by 5 bases, with 9 bases between. This CDR3 is 12 amino acids long.

This clonotype was observed a handful of times. The V and J genes are TRBV28 and TRBJ2-1; D may correspond to TRBD1 or TRBD2 (6 bases each). CDR1 MDHEN and CDR2 SYDVKM come from the germline V gene. This CDR3 is built from 15 residues. V lost 7 bases and J 0 bases, leaving 13 bases between the germline ends. CDR3 in amino acids: CASMGGSSSYNEQFF. The DNA for the CDR3 is TGTGCCAGCATGGGGGGCTCCAGCTCCTACAATGAGCAGTTCTTC.

This clonotype was recorded at least ten times. The V and J genes are TRBV7-8 and TRBJ2-7, with D possibly matching TRBD1 (5 bases). CDR1 is SGHVS, CDR2 FQNEAQ, per germline. V was cut by 3 bases and J by 1 base, with 16 bases left in between. This CDR3 has 16 amino acids. The CDR3 here is CASSFRTGRVSYEQYF. The CDR3 DNA follows: TGTGCCAGCAGCTTCCGAACAGGCCGAGTTTCCTACGAGCAGTACTTC.

As for this clonotype: Germline is not matched at one junction end, which may reflect a read error. The chain recombines TRBV6-2 or TRBV6-3 with TRBJ2-5, with 7 bases identical to TRBD2. The germline V gene has CDR1 MNHEY and CDR2 SVGEGT. The CDR3 extends over 13 amino acids. This chain's CDR3 is CAINRLAEETLYF. The DNA for the CDR3 is TGTGCCATCAACAGGCTAGCGGAAGAGACCCTGTACTTC.

As DNA, the CDR3 is TGTGCCAGCTCACCACCTAGCGGGGACTACAATGAGCAGTTCTTC. Protein: CASSPPSGDYNEQFF. This chain links TRBV18 with TRBJ2-1; 8 nucleotides match TRBD2. Germline loops: CDR1 KGHSH, CDR2 LQKENI. The J segment lost 3 bases and the V segment lost 0 bases, leaving 1 base of the junction unmatched. The CDR3 length is 15 residues.

About this clonotype: One end of the junction fails to match germline, which may point to a read error. The rearrangement links TRBV12-3 or TRBV12-4 to TRBJ2-7; D may correspond to TRBD1 or TRBD2 (5 bases each). The CDR3 contains 15 residues. The CDR3 protein is CAISPRGRAVGRPYF. CDR3 coding DNA: TGTGCCATCAGTCCTCGGGGCAGGGCCGTCGGCCGACCATACTTC.

This clonotype showed up many times. This chain uses TRBV12-5 with TRBJ2-5; D is unclear. CDR1 is LGHNT, CDR2 FRNRAP, per germline. This CDR3 has 12 amino acids. V lost 0 bases and J 3 bases, leaving 2 bases between the germline ends. CDR3 sequence: CASGLVEETQYF. CDR3 sequence (DNA): TGTGCTAGTGGTTTGGTAGAAGAGACCCAGTACTTC.

Points on this clonotype: Relative to the germline gene, one junction end is altered; a read error may explain this. This chain connects TRBV4-1 to TRBJ1-6; D ambiguous. The V gene's germline CDR1 is MGHRA and CDR2 YSYEKL. The CDR3 is made up of 16 amino acids. In DNA, the CDR3 is TGCGCCAGCAGCCAAGATCTAACGGTGAGGAATTCACTCCTCCACTTT. It is translated as CASSQDLTVRNSLLHF.

The chain employs TRBV18 and TRBJ1-2, with D tentatively TRBD1 (5 bases). The CDR3 contains 13 residues. V lost 4 bases and J 8 bases, leaving 14 bases between the germline ends. Germline lookup yields CDR1 KGHSH and CDR2 LQKENI. CDR3 residues: CASSQDQGGGYTF. The CDR3 bases are TGTGCCAGCTCACAAGACCAGGGAGGAGGCTACACCTTC.

Regarding this clonotype: Given the absence of the conserved phenylalanine or tryptophan at the CDR3 end, a read error is likely. The genes are TRBV11-2 and TRBJ2-1, with TRBD1 matching over 9 bases. Trimming at V came to 3 bases and at J to 6 bases, leaving 0 bases not matched to a gene. The CDR3 sequence is 13 residues long. Germline CDR1 is SGHAT and CDR2 is FQNNGV. The CDR3 coding sequence is TGTGCCAGCAGCTTGGACAGGGGCAATGAGCAGTTCCTC. Encoded protein: CASSLDRGNEQFL.

In regard to this clonotype: A much more abundant neighbour one base away suggests this may be a read error. The CDR3 reads CASNLGRTTQETQYF. CDR3 coding DNA: TGCGCCAGCAACTTGGGAAGGACTACTCAAGAGACCCAGTACTTC. The chain combines TRBV5-1 with TRBJ2-5; D may be TRBD2 (6 bases). The CDR3 has 15 residues. CDR1 and CDR2 (germline): SGHRS, YFSETQ.

J is TRBJ2-5 and V is TRBV28, with 8 bases identical to TRBD1. The CDR3 has 14 amino acids. V lost 5 bases to trimming and J lost 10 bases; unmatched junction nucleotides: 12. Germline-derived CDR1 and CDR2 are MDHEN and SYDVKM. CDR3 residues: CASSNPGGMNIQYF. In DNA form, the CDR3 reads TGTGCCAGCAGTAACCCAGGGGGCATGAATATCCAGTACTTC.

Details on this clonotype: The junction does not match germline at one end; this may be a read error. This chain joins TRBV5-5 and TRBJ2-5; D gene unclear. This CDR3 has 15 amino acids. CDR1 is SGHKS, CDR2 YYEKEE, per germline (reference sequence). CDR3 nucleotide sequence: TGTGCCAGCAGTTTTGGGCTCATGAACCAAGAGACCCAGGACTTC. Translated, it gives CASSFGLMNQETQDF.

This chain joins TRBV24-1 and TRBJ2-5; 14 nucleotides align to TRBD2. Germline V gives CDR1 KGHDR, CDR2 SFDVKD. This CDR3 spans 18 amino acids. Trimming took 3 bases from V and 5 from J; bases not matched to a gene: 10. CDR3 in DNA: TGTGCCACCAGTGATGCAGGACTAGCGGGAGGCGTAAGGGAGACCCAGTACTTC. It encodes CATSDAGLAGGVRETQYF.

This clonotype appeared once. The junction differs from germline at one of its ends, possibly a read error. The chain employs TRBV4-1 and TRBJ2-7; 7 bases map to TRBD1. Germline CDR1 and CDR2: MGHRA and YSYEKL. This CDR3 has 15 residues. As DNA, the CDR3 is TGCGCCAACAGCTATAACTACAGGGGACCCTACAAGCAGTACTTC. Its translation is CANSYNYRGPYKQYF.

On this clonotype itself: A much larger clone is a single base away; this may be a read error. The chain uses TRBV7-9 and TRBJ2-4; 7 nucleotides align to TRBD2. Per germline, CDR1 SEHNR and CDR2 FQNEAQ (reference sequence). The CDR3 is 17 amino acids. CDR3 DNA: TGTGCCAGCAGCCCCGGGCGGGGGAAGCTAGCCGAAAACATTCAGTACTTC. Protein: CASSPGRGKLAENIQYF. Combining the CDR3 with reference TRBV7-9 and TRBJ2-4 gives the whole variable domain DTGVSQNPRHKITKRGQNVTFRCDPISEHNRLYWYRQTLGQGPEFLTYFQNEAQLEKSRLLSDRFSAERPKGSFSTLEIQRTEQGDSAMYLCASSPGRGKLAENIQYFGAGTRLSVL.

This clonotype was recorded many times. As DNA, the CDR3 is TGTGCCTGGGCCGGGCAGGGGGCCGGTGGCTACACCTTC. As protein: CAWAGQGAGGYTF. The rearrangement links TRBV30 to TRBJ1-2; 8 bases are a match to TRBD1. CDR3 length: 13 amino acids. Germline V gene sequence: CDR1 GTSNPN, CDR2 SVGIG (reference sequence). Trimming removed 5 bases from V and 7 bases from J; junction bases left unmatched: 9.

The V and J genes are TRBV11-2 and TRBJ1-6; D is undetermined. From germline, CDR1 is SGHAT and CDR2 FQNNGV. This CDR3 comprises 15 residues. V was clipped by 0 bases and J by 10 bases, with 13 bases between them. For the CDR3, the DNA is TGTGCCAGCAGCTTAGAAGCGGCAGTTCTCTCACCCCTCCACTTT. This codes for CASSLEAAVLSPLHF.

The CDR3 here is CASSGGLSADTQYF. The CDR3 region has the DNA TGCGCCAGCAGTGGAGGGCTTTCAGCGGATACGCAGTATTTT. The chain is built from TRBV10-2 and TRBJ2-3, with D possibly being TRBD2 (5 bases). The germline V gene has CDR1 WSHSY and CDR2 SAAADI. The CDR3 consists of 14 residues. V was clipped by 4 bases and J by 6 bases, with 14 bases between them.

A note on this clonotype: One junction end does not reproduce the germline sequence, and a read error may be involved. J is TRBJ1-1 and V is TRBV11-1; perhaps TRBD1 as D (5 bases). This CDR3 is built from 15 residues. The germline V gene has CDR1 SGHAT and CDR2 FQDESV (reference sequence). CDR3 DNA: TGTGTCAGCAGCTCTTTTGGGGCAGCGAACACTGAAGCTCTCTTT. It is translated as CVSSSFGAANTEALF.

Ten or more counts support this clonotype. The chain recombines TRBV29-1 with TRBJ2-7; TRBD1 matches at 9 bases. CDR1 SQVTM and CDR2 ANQGSEA come from the germline V gene. V gave up 6 bases and J gave up 4 bases; unmatched junction bases: 10. The CDR3 contains 14 residues. In DNA form, the CDR3 reads TGCAGCGTCGGAGGGGGACAGGGCTTTTACGAGCAGTACTTC. Translating gives CSVGGGQGFYEQYF.

This clonotype was detected only a few times. One base away lies a much larger clone, so this may be a sequencing read error. The chain combines TRBV6-1 with TRBJ2-4, with TRBD1 matching over 9 bases. CDR3 length equals 15 residues. The germline gives CDR1 MNHNS, CDR2 SASEGT. The trim removed 5 bases at V and 7 bases at J, leaving 9 bases unmatched. The CDR3 here is CASSRGQGEVNIQYF. The CDR3, as DNA: TGTGCCAGCAGTCGGGGACAGGGAGAGGTGAACATTCAGTACTTC.

On this clonotype: The junction departs from germline at one end; a sequencing error may be responsible. This chain connects TRBV11-2 to TRBJ2-1; TRBD1 matches at 10 bases. This CDR3 is 16 amino acids long. Germline V gives CDR1 SGHAT, CDR2 FQNNGV. CDR3 DNA sequence: TGTGCTAGCAGCGCTTCAGGGACAGGGGCCCACAATGAGCAGTTCTTC. Protein: CASSASGTGAHNEQFF.